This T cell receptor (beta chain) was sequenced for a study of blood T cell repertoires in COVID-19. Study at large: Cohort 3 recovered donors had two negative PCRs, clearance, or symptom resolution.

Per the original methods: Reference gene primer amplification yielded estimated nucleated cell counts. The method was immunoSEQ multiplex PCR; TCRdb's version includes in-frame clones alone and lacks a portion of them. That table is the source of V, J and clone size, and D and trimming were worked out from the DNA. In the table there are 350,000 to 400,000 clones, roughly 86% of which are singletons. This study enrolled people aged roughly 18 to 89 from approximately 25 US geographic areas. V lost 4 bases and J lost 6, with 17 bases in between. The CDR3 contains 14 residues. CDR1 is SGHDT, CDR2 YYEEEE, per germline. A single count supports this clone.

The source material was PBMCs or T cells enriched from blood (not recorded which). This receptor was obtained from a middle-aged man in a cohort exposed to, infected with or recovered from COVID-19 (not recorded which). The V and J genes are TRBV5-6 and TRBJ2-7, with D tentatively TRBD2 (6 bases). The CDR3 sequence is CASSKGLPSGEQYF. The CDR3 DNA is TGTGCCAGCAGCAAGGGACTTCCTTCGGGCGAGCAGTACTTC.